This entry is about one T cell receptor beta chain. This sample was included in a study of blood T cell repertoires in COVID-19. Overall study context: Sources were T cells, B-cell-depleted T cells, or PBMCs; the material itself was cDNA or gDNA.

Study processing details: Reference gene primer amplification gave estimated nucleated cell counts. Method: immunoSEQ multiplex PCR; TCRdb's copy keeps in-frame clones and lacks some. That table supplies the V and J calls and clone size; D and trimming were determined from the DNA. This sample carries about 100,000 clones, about four fifths of them seen once, and the ten largest clones take over 15%. V was pared by 5 bases and J by 1 base, with 4 bases of the junction left unmatched. This CDR3 spans 14 amino acids. Germline V lookup: CDR1 LNHDA, CDR2 SQIVND (reference sequence). This receptor was taken from a woman of 80 years or more with active or convalescent COVID-19. The sequencing input was peripheral blood. The chain has TRBV19 and TRBJ1-1; the match to TRBD1 covers 7 bases. CDR3 DNA sequence: TGTGCCAGTAGTCGAAGGACAGGGAACACTGAAGCTTTCTTT. Amino acid sequence: CASSRRTGNTEAFF. Complete variable domain (other parts from reference TRBV19 and TRBJ1-1): DGGITQSPKYLFRKEGQNVTLSCEQNLNHDAMYWYRQDPGQGLRLIYYSQIVNDFQKGDIAEGYSVSREKKESFPLTVTSAQKNPTAFYLCASSRRTGNTEAFFGQGTRLTVV.